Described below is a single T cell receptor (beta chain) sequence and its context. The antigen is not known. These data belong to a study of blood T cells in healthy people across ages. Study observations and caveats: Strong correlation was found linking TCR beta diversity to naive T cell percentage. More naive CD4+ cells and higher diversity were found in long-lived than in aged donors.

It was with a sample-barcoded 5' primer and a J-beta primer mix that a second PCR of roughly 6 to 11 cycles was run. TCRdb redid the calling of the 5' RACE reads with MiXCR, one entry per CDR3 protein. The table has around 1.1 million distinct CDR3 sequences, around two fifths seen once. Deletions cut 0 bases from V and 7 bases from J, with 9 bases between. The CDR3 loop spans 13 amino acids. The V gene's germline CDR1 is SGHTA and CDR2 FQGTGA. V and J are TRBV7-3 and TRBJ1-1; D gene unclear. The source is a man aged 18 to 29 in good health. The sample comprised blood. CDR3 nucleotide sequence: TGTGCCAGCAGCTTAACGTGGGCAGGTGAAGCTTTCTTT. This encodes CASSLTWAGEAFF.